This is a list of T cell receptor beta chains from one sample in a study of cytotoxic CD8 clonotypes in ibrutinib-treated CLL. Only in-frame clones appear in the TCRdb table, and some are missing; sequencing was by immunoSEQ multiplex PCR. The sample yields about 150,000 clones, more than 75% seen once. Sequenced material: PBMCs, taken after 24 months of ibrutinib treatment. The source is a human donor with chronic lymphocytic leukemia. Both conserved end residues are part of each CDR3. The D gene is left open where the match is weak. Size is omitted from some rows. Given values are once, few, many or a class for expanded clones.

d_call	v_call	clone_size	j_call	cdr3_aa	cdr3_nt
.	TRBV27	.	TRBJ2-3	CASSFRGGSTDTQYF	TGTGCCAGCAGTTTTAGGGGGGGCAGCACAGATACGCAGTATTTT
.	TRBV11-3	.	TRBJ2-7	CASSLGERYEQYF	TGTGCCAGCAGCTTAGGCGAGCGGTACGAGCAGTACTTC
TRBD2	TRBV29-1	.	TRBJ2-5	CSVEDPGGRQETQYF	TGCAGCGTTGAAGATCCCGGGGGGAGACAAGAGACCCAGTACTTC
.	TRBV18	.	TRBJ2-7	CASSPPSSYEQYF	TGTGCCAGCTCACCCCCGAGCTCCTACGAGCAGTACTTC
.	TRBV9	.	TRBJ1-2	CASSVAATNYGYTF	TGTGCCAGCAGCGTAGCCGCAACTAACTATGGCTACACCTTC
.	TRBV4-1	.	TRBJ2-5	CASSRGGLETQYF	TGCGCCAGCAGCCGGGGAGGTTTGGAGACCCAGTACTTC
TRBD1	TRBV2	.	TRBJ1-1	CASTKQGGTEAFF	TGTGCCAGCACCAAACAGGGGGGCACTGAAGCTTTCTTT
.	TRBV7-3	.	TRBJ2-7	CASSAGLGSAYEQYF	TGTGCCAGCAGCGCCGGGCTGGGCTCGGCCTACGAGCAGTACTTC
.	TRBV7-9	.	TRBJ2-5	CASSTRREETQYF	TGTGCCAGCAGCACCCGACGGGAAGAGACCCAGTACTTC
.	TRBV5-1	.	TRBJ1-1	CASTLTGPGTSTEAFF	TGCGCCAGCACCCTAACAGGGCCCGGGACGAGCACTGAAGCTTTCTTT
.	TRBV29-1	.	TRBJ1-2	CSVGRGGLEGYTF	TGCAGCGTCGGTAGGGGGGGGCTGGAGGGCTACACCTTC
.	TRBV7-9	once	TRBJ2-7	CASSPRLPDPYEQYF	TGTGCCAGCAGCCCCCGACTCCCCGACCCCTACGAGCAGTACTTC
.	TRBV18	.	TRBJ2-6	CASSPPGHGANVLTF	TGTGCCAGCTCACCACCAGGGCACGGGGCCAACGTCCTGACTTTC
.	TRBV9	.	TRBJ2-7	CASSVRQKTSYEQYF	TGTGCCAGCAGCGTTAGACAGAAGACCTCCTACGAGCAGTACTTC
TRBD2	TRBV10-3	.	TRBJ2-2	CAISEFGLGETGELFF	TGTGCCATCAGTGAGTTCGGACTAGGGGAAACCGGGGAGCTGTTTTTT
.	TRBV7-8	.	TRBJ1-3	CASTNRGIWDTGNTIYF	TGTGCCAGCACCAATCGGGGAATATGGGACACTGGAAACACCATATATTTT
TRBD2	TRBV18	.	TRBJ2-3	CASGGGTTDTQYF	TGTGCCTCTGGCGGGGGAACCACAGATACGCAGTATTTT
TRBD1	TRBV7-2	.	TRBJ2-7	CASSPRDRGVYEQYF	TGTGCCAGCAGCCCCCGGGACAGGGGCGTCTACGAGCAGTACTTC
.	TRBV7-3	.	TRBJ1-5	CASSYSSNQPQHF	TGTGCCAGCAGCTACAGTAGCAATCAGCCCCAGCATTTT
TRBD2	TRBV6-6	.	TRBJ2-5	CASSYPPGGQETQYF	TGTGCCAGCAGTTACCCCCCGGGGGGGCAAGAGACCCAGTACTTC
.	TRBV5-1	.	TRBJ1-2	CASSLGAAYGYTF	TGCGCCAGCAGCTTGGGGGCGGCCTATGGCTACACCTTC
.	TRBV27	.	TRBJ1-2	CASSLWGARGYTF	TGTGCCAGCAGTTTATGGGGGGCGAGAGGCTACACCTTC
.	TRBV28	few	TRBJ2-5	CASRPQGRETQYF	TGTGCCAGCAGGCCCCAGGGCCGGGAGACCCAGTACTTC
TRBD2	TRBV7-3	.	TRBJ2-1	CASSPGLAGEQFF	TGTGCCAGCAGCCCCGGACTAGCCGGTGAGCAGTTCTTC
.	TRBV7-8	once	TRBJ2-7	CASSPFVGDGKYF	TGTGCCAGCAGCCCCTTTGTGGGGGATGGAAAGTACTTC
.	TRBV30	.	TRBJ1-1	CAWTPQHPEAFF	TGTGCCTGGACCCCTCAGCATCCTGAAGCTTTCTTT